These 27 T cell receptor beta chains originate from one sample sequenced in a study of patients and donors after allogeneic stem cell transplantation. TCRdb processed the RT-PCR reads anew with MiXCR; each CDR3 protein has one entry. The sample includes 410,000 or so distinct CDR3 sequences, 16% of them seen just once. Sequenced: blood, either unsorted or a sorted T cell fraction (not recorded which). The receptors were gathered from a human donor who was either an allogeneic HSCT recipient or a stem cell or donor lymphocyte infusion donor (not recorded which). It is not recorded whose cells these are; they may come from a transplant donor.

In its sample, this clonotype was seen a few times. The CDR3 region is CASSPGRNGNTIYF. In DNA, the CDR3 is TGCGCCAGCAGCCCGGGACGGAATGGAAACACCATATATTTT. The chain links TRBV4-3 to TRBJ1-3; perhaps TRBD1 as D (5 bases). The CDR3 has 14 residues. The V end lost 4 bases, the J end lost 3 bases, and 10 bases lay between the germline ends. Per the germline V gene, CDR1 is LGHNA and CDR2 is YSLEER.

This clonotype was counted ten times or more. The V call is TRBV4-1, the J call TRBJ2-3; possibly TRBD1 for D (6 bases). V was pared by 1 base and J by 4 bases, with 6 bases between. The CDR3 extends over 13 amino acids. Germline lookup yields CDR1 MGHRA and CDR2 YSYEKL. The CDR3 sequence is CASSQGGPDTQYF. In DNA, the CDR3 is TGCGCCAGCAGCCAAGGGGGGCCAGATACGCAGTATTTT.

Written as DNA, the CDR3 is TGTGCCATCAGTGAGTCGCTTAGGAACTATGGCTACACCTTC. Translating it yields CAISESLRNYGYTF. The gene calls are TRBV10-3 and TRBJ1-2; D call uncertain. Trimming took off 0 bases at V and 2 bases at J, with 7 bases between the two ends. Per germline, CDR1 ENHRY and CDR2 SYGVKD. The CDR3 is 14 residues long.

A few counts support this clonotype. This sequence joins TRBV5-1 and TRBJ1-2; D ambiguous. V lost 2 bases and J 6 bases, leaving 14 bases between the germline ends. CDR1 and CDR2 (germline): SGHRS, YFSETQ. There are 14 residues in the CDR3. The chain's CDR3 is CASSLGLASHGYTF. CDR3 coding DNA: TGCGCCAGCAGCTTAGGTTTGGCAAGCCATGGCTACACCTTC.

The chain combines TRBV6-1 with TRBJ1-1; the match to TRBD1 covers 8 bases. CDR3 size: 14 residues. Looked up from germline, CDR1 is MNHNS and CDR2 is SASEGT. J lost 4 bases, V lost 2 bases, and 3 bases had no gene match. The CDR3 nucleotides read TGTGCCAGCAGTGAAACGGACAGGGCCACTGAAGCTTTCTTT. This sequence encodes CASSETDRATEAFF.

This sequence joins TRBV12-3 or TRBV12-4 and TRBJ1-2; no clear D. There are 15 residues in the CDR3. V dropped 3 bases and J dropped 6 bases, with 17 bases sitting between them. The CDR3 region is CASSFLVSARDGYTF. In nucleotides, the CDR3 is TGTGCCAGCAGTTTTCTAGTATCGGCCAGAGATGGCTACACCTTC.

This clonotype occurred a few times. The CDR3 spells CASSLAQNSGEGYTF. CDR3 sequence (DNA): TGTGCCAGCAGCTTAGCACAGAATTCGGGAGAAGGCTACACCTTC. The J gene is TRBJ1-2, the V gene TRBV7-6, with D unclear. Between the trimmed V and J ends, which lost 0 bases and 8 bases, there was a span of 16 bases. The germline V gene has CDR1 SGHVS and CDR2 FNYEAQ. The CDR3 is 15 residues long.

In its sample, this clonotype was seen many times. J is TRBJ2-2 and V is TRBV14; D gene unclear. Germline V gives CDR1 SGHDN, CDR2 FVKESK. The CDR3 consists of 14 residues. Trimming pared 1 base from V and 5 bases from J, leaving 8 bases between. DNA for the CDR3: TGTGCCAGCAGCCAAGTAATGACGACCGGGGAGCTGTTTTTT. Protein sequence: CASSQVMTTGELFF.

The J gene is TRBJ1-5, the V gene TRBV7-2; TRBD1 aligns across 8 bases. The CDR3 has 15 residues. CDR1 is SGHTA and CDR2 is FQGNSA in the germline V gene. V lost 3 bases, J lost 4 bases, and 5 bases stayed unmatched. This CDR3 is CASSFGTGGNQPQHF. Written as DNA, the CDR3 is TGTGCCAGCAGCTTCGGGACAGGTGGGAATCAGCCCCAGCATTTT.

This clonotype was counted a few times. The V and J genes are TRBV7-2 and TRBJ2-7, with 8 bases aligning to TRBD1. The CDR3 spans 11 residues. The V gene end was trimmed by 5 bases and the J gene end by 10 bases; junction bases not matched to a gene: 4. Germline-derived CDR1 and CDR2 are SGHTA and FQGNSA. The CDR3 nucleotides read TGTGCCAGCAGCCCCGGACAGGGACAGTACTTC. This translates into CASSPGQGQYF.

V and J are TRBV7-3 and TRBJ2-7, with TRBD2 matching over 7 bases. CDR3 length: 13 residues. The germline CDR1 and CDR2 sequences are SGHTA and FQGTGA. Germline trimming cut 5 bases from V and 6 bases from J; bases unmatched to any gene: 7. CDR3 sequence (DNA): TGTGCCAGCAGCCCCGGGGGGAGACTCGAGCAGTACTTC. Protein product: CASSPGGRLEQYF.

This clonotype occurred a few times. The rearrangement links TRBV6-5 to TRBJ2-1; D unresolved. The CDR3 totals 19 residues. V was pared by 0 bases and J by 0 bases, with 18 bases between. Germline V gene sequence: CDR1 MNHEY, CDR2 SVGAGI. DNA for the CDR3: TGTGCCAGCAGTTACTCAGGTCGGGCCCCTAGTGTCTCCTACAATGAGCAGTTCTTC. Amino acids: CASSYSGRAPSVSYNEQFF.

CDR3 residues: CASSLGGLQRAQYF. CDR3 DNA sequence: TGTGCCAGCAGCTTAGGGGGACTACAGCGAGCGCAGTATTTT. The chain links TRBV7-2 to TRBJ2-3; the match to TRBD2 covers 7 bases. V trimming: 1 base; J trimming: 10 bases; junction bases outside the gene matches: 8. The CDR3 covers 14 residues. Germline CDR1 reads SGHTA; CDR2 reads FQGNSA. Variable domain in full (rest from reference TRBV7-2 and TRBJ2-3): GAGVSQSPSNKVTEKGKDVELRCDPISGHTALYWYRQSLGQGLEFLIYFQGNSAPDKSGLPSDRFSAERTGGSVSTLTIQRTQQEDSAVYLCASSLGGLQRAQYFGPGTRLTVL.

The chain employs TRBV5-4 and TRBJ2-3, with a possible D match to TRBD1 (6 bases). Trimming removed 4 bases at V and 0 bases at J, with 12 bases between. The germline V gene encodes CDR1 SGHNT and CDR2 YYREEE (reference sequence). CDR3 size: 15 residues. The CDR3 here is CASSLDRLSTDTQYF. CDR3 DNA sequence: TGTGCCAGCAGCCTGGACAGATTGAGCACAGATACGCAGTATTTT.

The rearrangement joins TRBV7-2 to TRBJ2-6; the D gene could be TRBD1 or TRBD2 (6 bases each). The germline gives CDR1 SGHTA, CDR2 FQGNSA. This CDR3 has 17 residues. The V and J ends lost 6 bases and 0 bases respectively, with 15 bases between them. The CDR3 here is CASRIRGLHSGANVLTF. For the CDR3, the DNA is TGTGCCAGCAGGATCCGGGGGCTCCACTCTGGGGCCAACGTCCTGACTTTC.

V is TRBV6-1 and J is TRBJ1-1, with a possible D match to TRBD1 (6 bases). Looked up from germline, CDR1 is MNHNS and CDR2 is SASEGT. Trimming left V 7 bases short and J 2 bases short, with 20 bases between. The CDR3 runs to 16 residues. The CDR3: CASIQTRDTYNTEAFF. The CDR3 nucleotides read TGTGCCAGCATCCAGACCCGGGACACCTATAACACTGAAGCTTTCTTT.

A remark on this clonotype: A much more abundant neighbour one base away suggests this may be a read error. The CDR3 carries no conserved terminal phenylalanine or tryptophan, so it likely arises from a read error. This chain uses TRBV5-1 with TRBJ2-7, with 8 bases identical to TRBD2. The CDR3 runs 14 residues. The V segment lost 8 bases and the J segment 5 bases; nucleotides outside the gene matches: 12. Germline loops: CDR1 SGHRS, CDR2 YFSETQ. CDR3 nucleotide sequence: TGCGCCAGGAAAAACGGGAGGGCCGTACACGAGCAGTACTAC. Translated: CARKNGRAVHEQYY.

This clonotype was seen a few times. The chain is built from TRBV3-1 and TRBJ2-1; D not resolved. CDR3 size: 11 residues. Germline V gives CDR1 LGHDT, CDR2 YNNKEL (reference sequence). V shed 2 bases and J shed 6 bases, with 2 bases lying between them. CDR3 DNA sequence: TGTGCCAGCAGCCAATTCAATGAGCAGTTCTTC. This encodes CASSQFNEQFF.

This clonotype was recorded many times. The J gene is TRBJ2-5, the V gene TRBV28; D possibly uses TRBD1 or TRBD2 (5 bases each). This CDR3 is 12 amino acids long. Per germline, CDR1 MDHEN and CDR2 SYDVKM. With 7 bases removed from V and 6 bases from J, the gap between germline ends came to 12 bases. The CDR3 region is CASMRGGKTQYF. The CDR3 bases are TGTGCCAGCATGAGGGGTGGCAAGACCCAGTACTTC.

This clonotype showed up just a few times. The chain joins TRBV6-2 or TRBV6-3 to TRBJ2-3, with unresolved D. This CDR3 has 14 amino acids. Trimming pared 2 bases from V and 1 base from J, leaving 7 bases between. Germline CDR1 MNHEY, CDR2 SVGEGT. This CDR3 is CASSYKGGTDTQYF. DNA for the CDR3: TGTGCCAGCAGTTACAAGGGCGGCACAGATACGCAGTATTTT.

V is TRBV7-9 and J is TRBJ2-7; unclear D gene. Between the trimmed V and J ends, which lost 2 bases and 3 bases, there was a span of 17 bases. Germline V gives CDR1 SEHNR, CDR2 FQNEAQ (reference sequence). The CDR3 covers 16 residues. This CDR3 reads CASSLIAVGTRYEQYF. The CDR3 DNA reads TGTGCCAGCAGCTTAATCGCTGTGGGCACCCGCTACGAGCAGTACTTC. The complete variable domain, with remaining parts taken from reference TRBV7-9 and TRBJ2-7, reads DTGVSQNPRHKITKRGQNVTFRCDPISEHNRLYWYRQTLGQGPEFLTYFQNEAQLEKSRLLSDRFSAERPKGSFSTLEIQRTEQGDSAMYLCASSLIAVGTRYEQYFGPGTRLTVT.

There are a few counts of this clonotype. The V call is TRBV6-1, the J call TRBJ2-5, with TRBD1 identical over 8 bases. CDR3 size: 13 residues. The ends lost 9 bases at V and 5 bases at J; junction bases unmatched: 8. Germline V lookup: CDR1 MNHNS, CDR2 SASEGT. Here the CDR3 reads CASRQGMFETQYF. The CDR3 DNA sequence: TGTGCCAGTCGACAGGGGATGTTTGAGACCCAGTACTTC.

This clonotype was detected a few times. CDR3 DNA: TGTGCCAGCAGCTTGGTTGTAGGGGTCAAAGATACGCAGTATTTT. This sequence encodes CASSLVVGVKDTQYF. This chain connects TRBV5-6 to TRBJ2-3, with D perhaps matching TRBD1 (5 bases). The CDR3 is 15 amino acids. Germline assignment: CDR1 SGHDT and CDR2 YYEEEE. The V and J ends lost 0 bases and 5 bases respectively, with 13 bases between them.

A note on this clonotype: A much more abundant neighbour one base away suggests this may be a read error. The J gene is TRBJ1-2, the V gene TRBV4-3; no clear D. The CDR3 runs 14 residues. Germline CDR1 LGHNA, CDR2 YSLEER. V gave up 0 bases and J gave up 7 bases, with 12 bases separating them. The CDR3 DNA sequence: TGCGCCAGCAGCCAAGAGCGAGGGCTCGCTGGCTACACCTTC. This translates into CASSQERGLAGYTF.

The CDR3 here is CASSIVQAGVRSNSPLHF. CDR3 nucleotide sequence: TGTGCCAGTAGTATAGTCCAAGCGGGGGTCCGGAGTAATTCACCCCTCCACTTT. The chain recombines TRBV19 with TRBJ1-6; maybe TRBD1 (5 bases). Trimming left V 1 base short and J 6 bases short, with 19 bases between. The CDR3 contains 18 residues. CDR1 and CDR2 (germline): LNHDA, SQIVND (reference sequence).

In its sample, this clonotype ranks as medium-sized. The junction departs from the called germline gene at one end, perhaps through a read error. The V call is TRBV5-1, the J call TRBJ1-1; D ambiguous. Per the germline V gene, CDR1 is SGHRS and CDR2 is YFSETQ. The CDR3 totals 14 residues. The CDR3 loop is CASSLTGGNTEAFF. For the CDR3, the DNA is TGTGCCAGCAGCTTAACGGGAGGGAACACTGAAGCTTTCTTT.

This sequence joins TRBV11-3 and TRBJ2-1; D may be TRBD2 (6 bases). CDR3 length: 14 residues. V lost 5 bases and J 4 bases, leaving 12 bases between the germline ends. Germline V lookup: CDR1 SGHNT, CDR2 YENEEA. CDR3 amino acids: CASSLWRDYNEQFF. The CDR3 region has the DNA TGTGCCAGCAGCCTCTGGCGGGATTACAATGAGCAGTTCTTC.